Shown below are 12 T cell receptor beta chains from a single sample sequenced in a study of T-cell memory formation after mild COVID-19. MiXCR was run by TCRdb on the 5' RACE reads, yielding one entry per CDR3 protein. Found here are 400,000 to 550,000 distinct CDR3 sequences, 20% to 30% of them singletons; the top ten hold approximately 12%. The source material was PBMCs or a T cell subset sorted from them (not recorded which). These receptors were collected from an adult woman who had mild COVID-19 (a few samples of this study predate the infection). Cell type and time point are not known.

This chain joins TRBV7-3 and TRBJ2-7, with D maybe TRBD1 (5 bases). Germline V gives CDR1 SGHTA, CDR2 FQGTGA. This CDR3 comprises 14 residues. Trimming shortened V by 5 bases and J by 3 bases, and 14 bases separated the two germline ends. The CDR3: CASSPTDMGYEQYF. Written as DNA, the CDR3 is TGTGCCAGCAGCCCCACGGACATGGGCTACGAGCAGTACTTC.

This chain uses TRBV5-1 with TRBJ2-2; 8 bases are shared with TRBD1. J was trimmed by 0 bases and V by 4 bases; bases with no gene match: 2. Germline CDR1 reads SGHRS; CDR2 reads YFSETQ. The CDR3 loop spans 15 amino acids. CDR3 nucleotide sequence: TGCGCCAGCAGCGAGACAGGGGCGAACACCGGGGAGCTGTTTTTT. It encodes CASSETGANTGELFF.

This clonotype was found a few times. The CDR3 sequence is CASSAATYIGYTF. CDR3 DNA: TGTGCCAGCAGCGCCGCGACATATATTGGCTACACCTTC. The J gene is TRBJ1-2, the V gene TRBV7-9; D uncertain. Germline V gene data show CDR1 as SEHNR and CDR2 as FQNEAQ (reference sequence). This CDR3 region has 13 residues. Trimming shortened V by 5 bases and J by 7 bases, and 14 bases separated the two germline ends.

This chain joins TRBV20-1 and TRBJ1-3, with 7 bases fitting TRBD1. V was clipped by 4 bases and J by 6 bases; unmatched bases: 9. Germline values: CDR1 DFQATT, CDR2 SNEGSKA (reference sequence). The CDR3 runs 14 residues. The CDR3 loop is CSANTDRKANTIYF. In DNA form, the CDR3 reads TGCAGTGCTAATACGGACAGGAAGGCAAACACCATATATTTT.

DNA for the CDR3: TGCAGTGCTCCCTATTCCGGGAGAAACACTGAAGCTTTCTTT. Its translation is CSAPYSGRNTEAFF. This chain uses TRBV20-1 with TRBJ1-1; D not certain. Germline V CDR1 and CDR2: DFQATT, SNEGSKA (reference sequence). Trimming cost V 5 bases and J 2 bases, with 15 bases left between them. The CDR3 consists of 14 residues.

The V call is TRBV9, the J call TRBJ2-1; D unresolved. The CDR3 is made up of 13 amino acids. Germline V gene sequence: CDR1 SGDLS, CDR2 YYNGEE. Between the trimmed V and J ends, which lost 0 bases and 6 bases, there was a span of 7 bases. CDR3 coding DNA: TGTGCCAGCAGCGTAGACCCAGGCAATGAGCAGTTCTTC. Protein sequence: CASSVDPGNEQFF. The complete variable domain, with remaining parts taken from reference TRBV9 and TRBJ2-1, reads DSGVTQTPKHLITATGQRVTLRCSPRSGDLSVYWYQQSLDQGLQFLIQYYNGEERAKGNILERFSAQQFPDLHSELNLSSLELGDSALYFCASSVDPGNEQFFGPGTRLTVL.

This clonotype was counted at least ten times. An end of the junction differs from the germline gene, which may be a read error. The J gene is TRBJ2-3, the V gene TRBV12-3 or TRBV12-4; D call uncertain. The CDR3 has 14 amino acids. The CDR3 loop is CASSQLAGTDTQYF. CDR3 DNA: TGCGCCAGCAGCCAACTGGCTGGCACAGATACGCAGTATTTT.

This clonotype was recorded at least ten times. This chain links TRBV6-1 with TRBJ1-5; weak D call: TRBD1 (5 bases). Per the germline V gene, CDR1 is MNHNS and CDR2 is SASEGT. The V and J ends lost 5 bases and 0 bases respectively, with 35 bases between them. The CDR3 length is 23 residues. The CDR3 nucleotides read TGTGCCAGCAGTAGTCCAGTGAAGACGTTTTTAGGGGCCGCAAAATATAGCAATCAGCCCCAGCATTTT. This codes for CASSSPVKTFLGAAKYSNQPQHF.

The sample holds a few counts of this clonotype. The genes are TRBV30 and TRBJ2-7; D remains unclear. The CDR3 consists of 11 residues. V was clipped by 1 base and J by 2 bases, with 3 bases between them. Per germline, CDR1 GTSNPN and CDR2 SVGIG (reference sequence). CDR3: CAWSDAYEQYF. CDR3 DNA: TGTGCCTGGAGTGATGCCTACGAGCAGTACTTC.

The chain is built from TRBV7-3 and TRBJ2-1; the match to TRBD2 covers 14 bases. The V and J ends lost 1 base and 4 bases, in that order; junction bases with no gene match: 6. The CDR3 is 18 amino acids. Germline loops: CDR1 SGHTA, CDR2 FQGTGA. In DNA form, the CDR3 reads TGTGCCAGCAGCTTAAGACTAGCGGGAGGGAGGAGGTACAATGAGCAGTTCTTC. Amino acid sequence: CASSLRLAGGRRYNEQFF.

V and J are TRBV12-5 and TRBJ1-2; D is uncertain. CDR1 is LGHNT, CDR2 FRNRAP, per germline. The CDR3 has 12 residues. Trimming left V 1 base short and J 2 bases short, with 2 bases between. CDR3 in amino acids: CASGLGNYGYTF. Written as DNA, the CDR3 is TGTGCTAGTGGTTTGGGAAACTATGGCTACACCTTC.

This CDR3 reads CASSLVGQISNQPQHF. The CDR3 bases are TGTGCCAGCAGCTTAGTTGGGCAGATTAGCAATCAGCCCCAGCATTTT. The V and J genes are TRBV7-2 and TRBJ1-5; D call uncertain. The CDR3 totals 16 residues. Germline-derived CDR1 and CDR2 are SGHTA and FQGNSA. The germline V and J ends were trimmed by 1 base and 0 bases, with 10 bases remaining between them.